These 5 T cell receptor delta chains came from one sample sequenced in a study of gamma-delta T cells after stem cell transplantation. TCRdb reanalysed the RT-PCR reads with CATT. Of 1,500 to 2,000 delta-chain clones listed, about 5% are singletons. The sequenced material came from gamma-delta T cells. These receptors were obtained from a human donor. It is not recorded whose cells these are; they may come from a transplant donor.

In regard to this clone: This likely stems from a read error, as it lies one base from a far larger clone. Within the sample, other DNA sequences also encode this same CDR3. The CDR3 loop is CALGRYWGIDTDKLIF. Written as DNA, the CDR3 is TGTGCTCTTGGCCGCTACTGGGGGATAGATACCGATAAACTCATATTT. The chain links TRDV1 to TRDJ1, with 11 positions matching TRDD3. The CDR3 is 16 residues long. Germline V gene sequence: CDR1 TSWWSYY, CDR2 QGS.

To note about this clone: This probably arose from a read error, given a far larger clone one base away. Other nucleotide sequences in the sample specify the same CDR3. This chain links TRDV1 with TRDJ1; D could derive from TRDD2 or TRDD3 (5 bases each). The CDR3 extends over 22 amino acids. Germline V lookup: CDR1 TSWWSYY, CDR2 QGS. CDR3 DNA: TGTGCTCTCGGGGAACTCATCTTCCCTCAGGCCTACCGGGCGGTGTACACCGATAAACTCATCTTT. It specifies CALGELIFPQAYRAVYTDKLIF.

This clone was counted only a few times. This DNA translates differently at residue 17 from the TCRdb protein, which is that of a much larger clone; a read error is likely, and the protein shown is the DNA's own translation. The chain carries TRDV1 and TRDJ1; 13 nucleotides line up with TRDD3. CDR3 length: 22 amino acids. The ends lost 0 bases at V and 7 bases at J; junction bases unmatched: 23. Germline CDR1 reads TSWWSYY; CDR2 reads QGS. CDR3 DNA: TGTGCTCTTGGGGAACTAAAGCCCCTACCCATATACTGGGGGATACGTCCAGCTAAACTCATCTTT. Translating it yields CALGELKPLPIYWGIRPAKLIF.

This clone was observed a few times. The protein in TCRdb stems from a much larger clone and differs at residue 3 from this DNA's translation, likely a read error; here the protein is translated from the DNA. The chain is built from TRDV1 and TRDJ1; maybe TRDD3 (6 bases). Germline CDR1 and CDR2: TSWWSYY and QGS. The CDR3 loop spans 16 amino acids. CDR3 sequence: CAPGEPHDGYTDKLIF. The CDR3 DNA reads as TGTGCTCCTGGGGAACCCCACGACGGATACACCGATAAACTCATCTTT.

This clone is labeled medium-sized. Given a far larger clone just one base away, this is likely a sequencing read error. This sample includes further DNA sequences coding for the same CDR3. V usage is TRDV2 and J usage is TRDJ1; TRDD3 agrees at 12 bases. CDR1 and CDR2 (germline): GEAIGNYY, EKD. The CDR3 length is 18 residues. The J segment lost 0 bases and the V segment lost 1 base, leaving 8 bases of the junction unmatched. DNA for the CDR3: TGTGCCTGTGACACTCCTACTGGGGGATACCCCTACACCGATAAACTCATCTTT. It translates to CACDTPTGGYPYTDKLIF.